This T cell receptor (beta chain) was observed in a study of cytomegalovirus exposure and HLA in healthy donors. Study in general: A later analysis reported the 100 to 150 validation repertoires used the same platform as the roughly 700 first-cohort repertoires.

TCRdb's copy holds only in-frame clones and misses some; the assay was immunoSEQ multiplex PCR. There are over 150,000 clones in the sample; around 83% occur only once, and roughly 13% lies in the top ten. A word on this clone: Its matching antigen is unknown.

The donors were part of the validation cohort, which consisted of under 150 subjects and was separate from the first cohort of several hundred subjects. The V gene's germline CDR1 is SQVTM and CDR2 ANQGSEA. Trimming pared 4 bases from V and 4 bases from J, leaving 14 bases between. This CDR3 has 13 amino acids. General study results and limits: The listing of 160 or so TCR beta chains classed them as cytomegalovirus-associated. Most TCR sequences were seen very rarely across donors, but some public TCRs occurred in many.

Sample: PBMCs. The receptor was isolated from a woman in her thirties in good health and CMV-seropositive. The rearrangement links TRBV29-1 to TRBJ2-7; D is undetermined. This CDR3 reads CSVAVTATYEQYF. CDR3 coding DNA: TGCAGCGTTGCTGTTACAGCAACTTACGAGCAGTACTTC.